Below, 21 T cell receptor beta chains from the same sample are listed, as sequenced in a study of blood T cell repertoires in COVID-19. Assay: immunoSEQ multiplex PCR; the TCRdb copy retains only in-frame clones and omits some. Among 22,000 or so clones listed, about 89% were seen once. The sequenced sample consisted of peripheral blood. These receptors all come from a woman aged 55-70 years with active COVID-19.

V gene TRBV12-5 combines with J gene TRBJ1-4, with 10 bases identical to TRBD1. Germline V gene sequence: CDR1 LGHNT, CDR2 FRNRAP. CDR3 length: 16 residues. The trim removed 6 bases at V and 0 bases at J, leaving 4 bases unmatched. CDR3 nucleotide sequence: TGTGCTAGTGGCCCGGGACAGGGGTCAACTAATGAAAAACTGTTTTTT. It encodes CASGPGQGSTNEKLFF.

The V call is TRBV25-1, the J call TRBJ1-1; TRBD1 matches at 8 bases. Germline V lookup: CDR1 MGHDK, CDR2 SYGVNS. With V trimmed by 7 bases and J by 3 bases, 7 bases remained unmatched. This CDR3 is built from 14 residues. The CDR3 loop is CASTGDRQDTEAFF. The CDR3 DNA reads TGTGCCAGCACCGGGGACAGGCAGGACACTGAAGCTTTCTTT.

The CDR3 nucleotides are TGTGCCAGCAGGGCCCCGGGACAGCTCTATGGCTACACCTTC. Amino acid sequence: CASRAPGQLYGYTF. The chain couples TRBV7-9 to TRBJ1-2, with 7 bases aligning to TRBD1. The CDR3 extends over 14 amino acids. CDR1 is SEHNR, CDR2 FQNEAQ, per germline (reference sequence). Trimming at V came to 6 bases and at J to 4 bases, leaving 8 bases not matched to a gene.

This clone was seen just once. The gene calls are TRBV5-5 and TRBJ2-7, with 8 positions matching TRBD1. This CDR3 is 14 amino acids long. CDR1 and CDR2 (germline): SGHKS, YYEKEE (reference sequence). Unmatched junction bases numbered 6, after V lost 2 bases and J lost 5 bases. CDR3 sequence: CASSFQGASHEQYF. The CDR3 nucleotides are TGTGCCAGCAGCTTCCAGGGGGCGAGCCACGAGCAGTACTTC.

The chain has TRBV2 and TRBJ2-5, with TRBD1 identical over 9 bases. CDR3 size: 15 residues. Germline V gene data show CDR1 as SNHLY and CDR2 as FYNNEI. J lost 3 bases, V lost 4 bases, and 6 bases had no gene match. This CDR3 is CASSGTGAMEETQYF. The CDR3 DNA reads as TGTGCCAGCAGTGGGACAGGGGCCATGGAAGAGACCCAGTACTTC. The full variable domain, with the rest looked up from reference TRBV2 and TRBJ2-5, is EPEVTQTPSHQVTQMGQEVILRCVPISNHLYFYWYRQILGQKVEFLVSFYNNEISEKSEIFDDQFSVERPDGSNFTLKIRSTKLEDSAMYFCASSGTGAMEETQYFGPGTRLLVL.

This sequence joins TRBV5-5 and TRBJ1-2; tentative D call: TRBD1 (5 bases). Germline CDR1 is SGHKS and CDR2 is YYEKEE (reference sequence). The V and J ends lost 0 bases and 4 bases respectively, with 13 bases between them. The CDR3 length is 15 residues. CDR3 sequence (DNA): TGTGCCAGCAGCTTGGCGCAGGGCTCCTCCTATGGCTACACCTTC. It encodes CASSLAQGSSYGYTF.

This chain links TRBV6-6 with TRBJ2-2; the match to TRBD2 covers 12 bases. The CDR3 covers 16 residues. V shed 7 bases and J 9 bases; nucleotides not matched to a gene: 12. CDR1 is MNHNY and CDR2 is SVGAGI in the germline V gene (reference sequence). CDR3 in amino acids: CASTDPLAGGPRELFF. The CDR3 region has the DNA TGTGCCAGCACCGATCCCCTAGCGGGGGGGCCGAGGGAGCTGTTTTTT.

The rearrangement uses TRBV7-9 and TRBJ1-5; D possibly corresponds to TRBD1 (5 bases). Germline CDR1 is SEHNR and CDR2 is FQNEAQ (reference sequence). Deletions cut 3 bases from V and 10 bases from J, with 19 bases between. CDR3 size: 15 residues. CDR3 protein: CASSLGEGQSGPQHF. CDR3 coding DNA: TGTGCCAGCAGCTTGGGGGAGGGGCAATCTGGCCCCCAGCATTTT. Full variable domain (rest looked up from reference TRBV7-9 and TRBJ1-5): DTGVSQNPRHKITKRGQNVTFRCDPISEHNRLYWYRQTLGQGPEFLTYFQNEAQLEKSRLLSDRFSAERPKGSFSTLEIQRTEQGDSAMYLCASSLGEGQSGPQHFGDGTRLSIL.

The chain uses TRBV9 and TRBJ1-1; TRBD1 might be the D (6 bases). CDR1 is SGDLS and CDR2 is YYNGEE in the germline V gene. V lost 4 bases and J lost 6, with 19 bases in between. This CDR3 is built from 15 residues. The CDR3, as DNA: TGTGCCAGCAGCCCGCCCGGCAGGGGAAGGGCTGAAGCTTTCTTT. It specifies CASSPPGRGRAEAFF.

CDR3 sequence: CASSRSQGGYEQYF. The DNA for the CDR3 is TGTGCCAGCTCACGTAGCCAGGGTGGTTACGAGCAGTACTTC. The chain links TRBV18 to TRBJ2-7; the D gene is possibly TRBD1 (5 bases). Germline CDR1 KGHSH, CDR2 LQKENI. With 4 bases removed from V and 4 bases from J, the gap between germline ends came to 14 bases. The CDR3 totals 14 residues.

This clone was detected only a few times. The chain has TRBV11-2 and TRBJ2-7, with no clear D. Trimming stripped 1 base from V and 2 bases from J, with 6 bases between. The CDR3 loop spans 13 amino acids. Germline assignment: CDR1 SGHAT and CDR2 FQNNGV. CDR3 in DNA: TGTGCCAGCAGCTTAGCGGTACCCTACGAGCAGTACTTC. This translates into CASSLAVPYEQYF.

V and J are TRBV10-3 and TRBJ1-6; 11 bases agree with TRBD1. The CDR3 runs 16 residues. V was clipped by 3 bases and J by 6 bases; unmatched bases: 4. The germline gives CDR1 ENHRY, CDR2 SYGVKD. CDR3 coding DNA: TGTGCCATCAGTGATGCGGACAGGGGGCCTAATTCACCCCTCCACTTT. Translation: CAISDADRGPNSPLHF.

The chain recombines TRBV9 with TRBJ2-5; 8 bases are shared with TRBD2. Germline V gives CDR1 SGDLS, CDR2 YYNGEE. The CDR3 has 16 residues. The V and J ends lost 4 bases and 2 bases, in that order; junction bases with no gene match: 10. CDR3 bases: TGTGCCAGCAGCCCAGCATCACTAGCGGCTCAAGAGACCCAGTACTTC. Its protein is CASSPASLAAQETQYF.

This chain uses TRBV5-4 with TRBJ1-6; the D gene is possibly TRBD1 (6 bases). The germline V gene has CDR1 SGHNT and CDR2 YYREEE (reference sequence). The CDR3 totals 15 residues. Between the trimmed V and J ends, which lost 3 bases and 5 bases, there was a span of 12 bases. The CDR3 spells CASSSAQGDNSPLHF. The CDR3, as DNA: TGTGCCAGCAGCTCTGCACAGGGTGATAATTCACCCCTCCACTTT.

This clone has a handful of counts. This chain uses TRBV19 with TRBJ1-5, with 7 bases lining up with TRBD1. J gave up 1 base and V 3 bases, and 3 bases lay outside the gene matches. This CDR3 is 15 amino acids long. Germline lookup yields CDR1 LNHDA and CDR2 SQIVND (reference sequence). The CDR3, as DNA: TGTGCCAGTAGTATCGACAGGGCCAGCAATCAGCCCCAGCATTTT. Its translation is CASSIDRASNQPQHF.

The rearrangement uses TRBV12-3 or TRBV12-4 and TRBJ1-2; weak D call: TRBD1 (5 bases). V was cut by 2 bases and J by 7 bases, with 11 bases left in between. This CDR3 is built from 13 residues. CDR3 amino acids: CASSLMGRGGYTF. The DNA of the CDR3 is TGTGCCAGCAGTTTAATGGGGCGGGGTGGCTACACCTTC.

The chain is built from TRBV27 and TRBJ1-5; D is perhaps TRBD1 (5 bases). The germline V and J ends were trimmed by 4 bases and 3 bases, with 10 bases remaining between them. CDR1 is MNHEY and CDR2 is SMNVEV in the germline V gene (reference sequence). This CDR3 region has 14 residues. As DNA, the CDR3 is TGTGCCAGCAGTTCTCCAGGGTCCAATCAGCCCCAGCATTTT. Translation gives CASSSPGSNQPQHF.

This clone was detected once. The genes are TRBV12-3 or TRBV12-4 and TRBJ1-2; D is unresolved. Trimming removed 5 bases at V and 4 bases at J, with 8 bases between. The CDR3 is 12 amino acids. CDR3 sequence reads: CASSPRLYGYTF. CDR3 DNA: TGTGCCAGCAGTCCTCGTCTCTATGGCTACACCTTC.

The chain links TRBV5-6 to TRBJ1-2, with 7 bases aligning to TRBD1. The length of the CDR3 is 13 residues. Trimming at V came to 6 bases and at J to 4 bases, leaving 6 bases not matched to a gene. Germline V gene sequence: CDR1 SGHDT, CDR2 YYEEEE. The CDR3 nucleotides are TGTGCCAGCACCCCCAGGGGGTCCTATGGCTACACCTTC. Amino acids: CASTPRGSYGYTF.

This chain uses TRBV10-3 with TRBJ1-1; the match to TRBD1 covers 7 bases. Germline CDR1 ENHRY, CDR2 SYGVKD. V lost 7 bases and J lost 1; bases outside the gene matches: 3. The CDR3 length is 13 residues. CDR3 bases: TGTGCCATCAAAACAGGGGAGAACACTGAAGCTTTCTTT. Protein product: CAIKTGENTEAFF.

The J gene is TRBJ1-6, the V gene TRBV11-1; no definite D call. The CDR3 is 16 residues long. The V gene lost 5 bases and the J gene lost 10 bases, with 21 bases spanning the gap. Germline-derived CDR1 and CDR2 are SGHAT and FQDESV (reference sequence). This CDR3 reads CASSPKSGGPGSPLHF. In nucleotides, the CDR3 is TGTGCCAGCAGCCCAAAATCGGGAGGGCCCGGCTCACCCCTCCACTTT. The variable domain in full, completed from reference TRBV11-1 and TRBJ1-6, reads EAEVAQSPRYKITEKSQAVAFWCDPISGHATLYWYRQILGQGPELLVQFQDESVVDDSQLPKDRFSAERLKGVDSTLKIQPAELGDSAMYLCASSPKSGGPGSPLHFGNGTRLTVT.